The 27 T cell receptor beta chains below come from one sample, sequenced in a study of cytomegalovirus exposure and HLA in healthy donors. The PCR was carried out with 60 Vbeta primers and 13 Jbeta primers. Clones were read by immunoSEQ multiplex PCR, and TCRdb kept only the in-frame ones, dropping some. The sample gives 250,000 to 350,000 clones, over 70% of which show up once; approximately 0.3% is in the top ten. The sequenced sample consisted of PBMCs. These receptors came from a girl aged 2 to 10 in good health and CMV-seronegative.

This chain uses TRBV4-2 with TRBJ2-2; 8 nucleotides agree with TRBD2. Germline CDR1 reads LGHNA; CDR2 reads YNFKEQ. The V segment lost 1 base and the J segment 3 bases; nucleotides outside the gene matches: 4. The CDR3 has 16 residues. CDR3 sequence reads: CASSQGRGGDTGELFF. The CDR3, as DNA: TGTGCCAGCAGCCAAGGCCGGGGGGGGGACACCGGGGAGCTGTTTTTT.

V gene TRBV9 combines with J gene TRBJ2-5, with 7 bases lining up with TRBD1. This CDR3 has 16 amino acids. J gave up 1 base and V 5 bases, and 11 bases lay outside the gene matches. Germline V gene lookup returns CDR1 SGDLS and CDR2 YYNGEE. In nucleotides, the CDR3 is TGTGCCAGCAGTGCACAATCCGGGACAGCCCAAGAGACCCAGTACTTC. Amino acid sequence: CASSAQSGTAQETQYF.

The chain couples TRBV28 to TRBJ1-5; possibly TRBD1 for D (6 bases). Per germline, CDR1 MDHEN and CDR2 SYDVKM. V lost 3 bases to trimming and J lost 7 bases, with 13 bases between them. This CDR3 region has 14 residues. The CDR3 loop reads CASSFQGMWQPQHF. In nucleotides, the CDR3 is TGTGCCAGCAGTTTCCAGGGGATGTGGCAGCCCCAGCATTTT.

The chain employs TRBV13 and TRBJ2-2; 11 positions agree with TRBD2. The CDR3 is 15 residues long. The V and J ends lost 3 bases and 4 bases, in that order; junction bases with no gene match: 1. CDR1 is PRHDT, CDR2 FYEKMQ, per germline (reference sequence). The CDR3 sequence is CASSFSGGATGELFF. For the CDR3, the DNA is TGTGCCAGCAGCTTTAGCGGGGGGGCCACCGGGGAGCTGTTTTTT.

The rearrangement joins TRBV18 to TRBJ2-3; D is unresolved. Trimming removed 4 bases from V and 0 bases from J, with 8 bases in between. CDR3 length: 14 amino acids. Germline V gives CDR1 KGHSH, CDR2 LQKENI. The CDR3 region is CASSLLPSTDTQYF. The DNA for the CDR3 is TGTGCCAGCTCACTACTCCCAAGCACAGATACGCAGTATTTT.

The rearrangement links TRBV4-1 to TRBJ2-2; D might be TRBD1 (5 bases). This CDR3 contains 15 residues. Germline lookup yields CDR1 MGHRA and CDR2 YSYEKL. Trimming removed 4 bases at V and 6 bases at J, with 15 bases between. CDR3 residues: CASSPRAQGPGELFF. CDR3 bases: TGCGCCAGCAGCCCAAGAGCCCAGGGTCCCGGGGAGCTGTTTTTT.

This chain links TRBV5-6 with TRBJ1-3; 8 positions agree with TRBD1. V lost 0 bases, J lost 0 bases, and 2 bases stayed unmatched. CDR3 length: 16 amino acids. The germline gives CDR1 SGHDT, CDR2 YYEEEE. Here the CDR3 DNA reads TGTGCCAGCAGCTTGGACAGGGGGATCTCTGGAAACACCATATATTTT. Amino acids: CASSLDRGISGNTIYF.

The J gene is TRBJ2-2, the V gene TRBV10-3, with a tentative D call TRBD2 (5 bases). V lost 6 bases and J 3 bases, leaving 20 bases between the germline ends. The germline V gene encodes CDR1 ENHRY and CDR2 SYGVKD. The CDR3 totals 17 residues. The CDR3 DNA is TGTGCCATCAGAGGGAGTATTGGACTCGCGGACACCGGGGAGCTGTTTTTT. Its translation: CAIRGSIGLADTGELFF.

The chain has TRBV28 and TRBJ1-4; TRBD1 matches at 7 bases. The V and J ends lost 5 bases and 4 bases, in that order; junction bases with no gene match: 13. The CDR3 contains 17 residues. CDR1 and CDR2 (germline): MDHEN, SYDVKM. The CDR3 nucleotides read TGTGCCAGCAGTCCTTCCTCCGGGACAGATAATAATGAAAAACTGTTTTTT. Translated, it gives CASSPSSGTDNNEKLFF.

J is TRBJ2-1 and V is TRBV6-1; 9 nucleotides line up with TRBD2. This CDR3 is built from 19 residues. J lost 2 bases, V lost 1 base, and 12 bases had no gene match. CDR1 and CDR2 from the germline V gene are MNHNS and SASEGT. In DNA, the CDR3 is TGTGCCAGCAGTGAAGGGGTAGCGGGAGCTCCCCCCCCCTACAATGAGCAGTTCTTC. This gives the protein CASSEGVAGAPPPYNEQFF.

This clone was counted between two and nine times. V is TRBV29-1 and J is TRBJ1-2, with D possibly matching TRBD1 (6 bases). Germline loops: CDR1 SQVTM, CDR2 ANQGSEA. V lost 4 bases, J lost 7 bases, and 10 bases lay in between. This CDR3 spans 11 amino acids. The CDR3 protein is CSVGSGVGYTF. In DNA, the CDR3 is TGCAGCGTTGGGTCAGGGGTTGGCTACACCTTC.

This chain joins TRBV10-3 and TRBJ1-1; maybe TRBD1 (5 bases). The length of the CDR3 is 15 residues. The V gene lost 2 bases and the J gene lost 1 base, with 11 bases spanning the gap. Germline-derived CDR1 and CDR2 are ENHRY and SYGVKD. DNA of the CDR3: TGTGCCATCAGTGAGCGGGGGGGTGAGAACACTGAAGCTTTCTTT. Encoded protein: CAISERGGENTEAFF.

The count of this clone is one. The chain uses TRBV7-6 and TRBJ1-5, with D unclear. This CDR3 is built from 17 residues. The germline V gene encodes CDR1 SGHVS and CDR2 FNYEAQ. The ends were cut back, 3 bases at V and 3 bases at J, with 18 bases in the middle. The chain's CDR3 is CASSLGAIPTDNQPQHF. The DNA for the CDR3 is TGTGCCAGCAGCTTGGGCGCCATTCCGACGGACAATCAGCCCCAGCATTTT.

The J gene is TRBJ1-5, the V gene TRBV19; tentative D call: TRBD1 (6 bases). V was trimmed by 6 bases and J by 0 bases, leaving 12 bases between them. This CDR3 is built from 15 residues. Germline V gene sequence: CDR1 LNHDA, CDR2 SQIVND (reference sequence). This chain's CDR3 is CASSHRDTSNQPQHF. The CDR3 DNA is TGTGCCAGTAGCCACCGGGACACTAGCAATCAGCCCCAGCATTTT.

The chain uses TRBV27 and TRBJ1-5; D is possibly TRBD1 (5 bases). Looked up from germline, CDR1 is MNHEY and CDR2 is SMNVEV (reference sequence). The V and J ends lost 4 bases and 0 bases respectively, with 16 bases between them. CDR3 length: 17 residues. Here the CDR3 reads CASSSRRLTASNQPQHF. CDR3 nucleotides: TGTGCCAGCAGTTCACGCCGGTTGACAGCTAGCAATCAGCCCCAGCATTTT.

Comment on this clone: At one boundary the junction diverges from the germline segment, which might be a read error. The rearrangement uses TRBV7-9 and TRBJ1-1; 8 nucleotides match TRBD1. Germline values: CDR1 SEHNR, CDR2 FQNEAQ (reference sequence). There are 17 residues in the CDR3. The CDR3 sequence is CSSSLVRGTGRNTEAFF. Here the CDR3 DNA reads TGTTCCAGCAGCTTAGTTCGCGGGACAGGTAGGAACACTGAAGCTTTCTTT.

The rearrangement links TRBV27 to TRBJ2-5, with unresolved D. The tail of the sequence fits TRBJ2-7 better, so the J call may be wrong. CDR1 and CDR2 from the germline V gene are MNHEY and SMNVEV (reference sequence). This CDR3 has 15 residues. CDR3 residues: CASSLNWVGSYEQYF. The CDR3 bases are TGTGCCAGCAGTTTAAATTGGGTGGGCAGCTACGAGCAGTACTTC.

The V gene is TRBV29-1, the J gene TRBJ2-1, with 11 bases aligning to TRBD2. The CDR3 sequence is 14 residues long. J was trimmed by 6 bases and V by 6 bases; bases with no gene match: 7. Looked up from germline, CDR1 is SQVTM and CDR2 is ANQGSEA. This chain's CDR3 is CSVDGLAGINEQFF. CDR3 in DNA: TGCAGCGTCGATGGACTAGCGGGTATCAATGAGCAGTTCTTC.

The rearrangement joins TRBV10-1 to TRBJ2-2; tentative D call: TRBD1 (5 bases). This CDR3 has 14 amino acids. V lost 5 bases and J 7 bases, leaving 14 bases between the germline ends. Germline CDR1 is WNHNN and CDR2 is SYGVQD (reference sequence). CDR3 coding DNA: TGCGCCAGCAGTCGACAGATCTATCACGGGGAGCTGTTTTTT. Translating it yields CASSRQIYHGELFF.

This clone turned up a few times. This rearrangement joins TRBV7-6 to TRBJ1-5; 7 nucleotides match TRBD1. V dropped 1 base and J dropped 2; count of bases not matched to a gene: 5. Germline CDR1 and CDR2: SGHVS and FNYEAQ. The CDR3 sequence is 16 residues long. The CDR3 loop reads CASSLGGGAGNQPQHF. The CDR3 nucleotides read TGTGCCAGCAGCTTAGGAGGGGGCGCGGGCAATCAGCCCCAGCATTTT.

The chain employs TRBV2 and TRBJ2-2; D is perhaps TRBD1 (5 bases). This CDR3 has 16 residues. The ends were cut back, 6 bases at V and 0 bases at J, with 14 bases in the middle. The germline V gene encodes CDR1 SNHLY and CDR2 FYNNEI. The CDR3 region is CASSSTWTPNTGELFF. CDR3 DNA: TGTGCCAGCAGCTCAACGTGGACACCGAACACCGGGGAGCTGTTTTTT.

The rearrangement uses TRBV5-1 and TRBJ2-7; D is perhaps TRBD1 (5 bases). V was shortened by 0 bases and J by 4 bases, with 11 bases between the two germline ends. Germline CDR1 is SGHRS and CDR2 is YFSETQ. The CDR3 contains 14 residues. CDR3 amino acids: CASSLVWGGYEQYF. The CDR3 bases are TGCGCCAGCAGCTTGGTATGGGGCGGTTACGAGCAGTACTTC.

The rearrangement uses TRBV5-1 and TRBJ2-5; TRBD2 matches at 10 bases. Germline V lookup: CDR1 SGHRS, CDR2 YFSETQ. J lost 2 bases, V lost 6 bases, and 10 bases had no gene match. This CDR3 contains 16 residues. The CDR3 sequence is CASKPSGREGQETQYF. The DNA of the CDR3 is TGCGCCAGCAAGCCGAGCGGGAGGGAAGGTCAAGAGACCCAGTACTTC.

This clone was recorded once. The CDR3 region is CASSYRSTGSDGELFF. In DNA form, the CDR3 reads TGTGCCAGCAGTTACCGATCGACAGGGTCCGACGGGGAGCTGTTTTTT. The rearrangement links TRBV6-5 to TRBJ2-2; 7 bases align to TRBD1. V lost 2 bases to trimming and J lost 7 bases; unmatched junction nucleotides: 10. This CDR3 is 16 amino acids long. The germline gives CDR1 MNHEY, CDR2 SVGAGI.

Only one count was recorded for this clone. The rearrangement links TRBV7-3 to TRBJ2-3; 8 nucleotides match TRBD2. J gave up 2 bases and V 5 bases, and 9 bases lay outside the gene matches. CDR1 and CDR2 (germline): SGHTA, FQGTGA. The CDR3 contains 16 residues. This CDR3 reads CASSPTAAGVTDTQYF. In nucleotides, the CDR3 is TGTGCCAGCAGCCCCACGGCAGCGGGAGTCACAGATACGCAGTATTTT.

The V gene is TRBV19, the J gene TRBJ2-1; 8 bases map to TRBD1. Trimming cost V 4 bases and J 4 bases; bases outside gene matches: 3. This CDR3 contains 14 residues. The germline gives CDR1 LNHDA, CDR2 SQIVND (reference sequence). The CDR3 loop is CASSTGQEYNEQFF. CDR3 DNA: TGTGCCAGTAGTACGGGACAGGAATACAATGAGCAGTTCTTC.

The chain couples TRBV6-5 to TRBJ1-2, with 12 bases that match TRBD1. CDR3 length equals 14 residues. CDR1 is MNHEY and CDR2 is SVGAGI in the germline V gene. V lost 6 bases and J lost 4; bases outside the gene matches: 3. The CDR3 region has the DNA TGTGCCAGCAGCCGGGACAGGGGGCTCTATGGCTACACCTTC. Its translation is CASSRDRGLYGYTF.